This section outlines one T cell receptor (beta chain) sequence together with its context. The antigen is undetermined. This record belongs to a study of identifying expanded T cells in peripheral blood. The study's findings and limits: Two-week clone count variance significantly increased as total template count grew.

CDR1 and CDR2 from the germline V gene are SGHTA and FQGNSA. V dropped 4 bases and J dropped 0 bases, with 11 bases sitting between them. This CDR3 is 15 amino acids long. Method: immunoSEQ multiplex PCR; TCRdb's copy keeps in-frame clones and lacks some. The table includes about 85,000 clones, approximately 89% detected once. This receptor was obtained from a person between 18 and 75 years old in good health. This rearrangement joins TRBV7-2 to TRBJ2-3, with D perhaps matching TRBD2 (5 bases). The material sequenced was blood. CDR3 DNA: TGTGCCAGCAGCTCGGGGTCTGCTAGCACAGATACGCAGTATTTT. It yields the protein CASSSGSASTDTQYF.